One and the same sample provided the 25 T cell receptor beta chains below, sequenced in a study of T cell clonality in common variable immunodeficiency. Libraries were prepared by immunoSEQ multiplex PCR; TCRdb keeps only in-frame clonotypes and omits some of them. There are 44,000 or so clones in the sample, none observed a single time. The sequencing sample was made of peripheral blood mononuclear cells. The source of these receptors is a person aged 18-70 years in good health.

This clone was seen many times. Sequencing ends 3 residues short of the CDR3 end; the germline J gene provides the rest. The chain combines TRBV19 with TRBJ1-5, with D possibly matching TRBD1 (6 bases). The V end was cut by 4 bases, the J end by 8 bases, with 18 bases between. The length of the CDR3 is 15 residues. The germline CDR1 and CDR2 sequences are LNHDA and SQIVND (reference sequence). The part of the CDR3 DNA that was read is TGTGCCAGTAGTACCCTCGGACAGAGTGTTGAGCCC. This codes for CASSTLGQSVEP. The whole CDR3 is CASSTLGQSVEPQHF. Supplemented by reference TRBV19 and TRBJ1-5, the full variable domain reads DGGITQSPKYLFRKEGQNVTLSCEQNLNHDAMYWYRQDPGQGLRLIYYSQIVNDFQKGDIAEGYSVSREKKESFPLTVTSAQKNPTAFYLCASSTLGQSVEPQHFGDGTRLSIL.

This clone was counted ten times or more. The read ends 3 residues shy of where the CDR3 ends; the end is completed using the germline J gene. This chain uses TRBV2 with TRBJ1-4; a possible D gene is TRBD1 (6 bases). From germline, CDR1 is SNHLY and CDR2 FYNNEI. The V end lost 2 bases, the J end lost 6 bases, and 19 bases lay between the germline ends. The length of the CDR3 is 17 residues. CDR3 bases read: TGTGCCAGCAGTGAATTCGCGGCAGGGAAGGGGGATGAAAAA. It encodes CASSEFAAGKGDEK. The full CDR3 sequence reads CASSEFAAGKGDEKLFF. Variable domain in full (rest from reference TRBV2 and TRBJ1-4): EPEVTQTPSHQVTQMGQEVILRCVPISNHLYFYWYRQILGQKVEFLVSFYNNEISEKSEIFDDQFSVERPDGSNFTLKIRSTKLEDSAMYFCASSEFAAGKGDEKLFFGSGTQLSVL.

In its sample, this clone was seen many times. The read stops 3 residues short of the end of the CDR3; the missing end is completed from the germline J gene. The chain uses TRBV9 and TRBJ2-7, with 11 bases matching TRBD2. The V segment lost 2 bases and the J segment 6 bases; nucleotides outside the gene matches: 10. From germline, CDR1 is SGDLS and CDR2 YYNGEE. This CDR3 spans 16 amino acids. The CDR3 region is CASSVDSGRAFGEQYF. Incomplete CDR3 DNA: TGTGCCAGCAGCGTCGATAGCGGGAGGGCTTTCGGCGAG.

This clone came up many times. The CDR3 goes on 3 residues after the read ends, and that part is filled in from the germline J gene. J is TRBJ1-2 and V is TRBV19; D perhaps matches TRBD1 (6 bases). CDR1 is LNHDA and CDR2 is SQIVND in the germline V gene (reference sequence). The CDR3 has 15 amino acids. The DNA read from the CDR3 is TGTGCCAGTAGTACCGCCGGGACAACTAGATGGGGC. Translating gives CASSTAGTTRWG. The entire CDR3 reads CASSTAGTTRWGYTF.

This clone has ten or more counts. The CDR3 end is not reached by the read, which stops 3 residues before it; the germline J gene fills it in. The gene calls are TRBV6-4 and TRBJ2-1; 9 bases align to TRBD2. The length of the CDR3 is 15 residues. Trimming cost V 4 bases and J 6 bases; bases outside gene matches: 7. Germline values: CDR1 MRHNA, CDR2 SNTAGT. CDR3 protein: CASSVTGTSSNEQFF. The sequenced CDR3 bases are TGTGCCAGCAGTGTCACCGGGACTAGCAGCAATGAG.

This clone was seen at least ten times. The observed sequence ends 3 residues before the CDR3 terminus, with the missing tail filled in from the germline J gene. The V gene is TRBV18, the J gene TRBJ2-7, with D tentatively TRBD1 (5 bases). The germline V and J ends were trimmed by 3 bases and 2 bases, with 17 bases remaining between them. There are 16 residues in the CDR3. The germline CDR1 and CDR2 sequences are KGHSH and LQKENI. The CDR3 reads CASSPGLRDPTYEQYF. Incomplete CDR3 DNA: TGTGCCAGCTCACCCGGCCTCAGGGATCCCACCTACGAG.

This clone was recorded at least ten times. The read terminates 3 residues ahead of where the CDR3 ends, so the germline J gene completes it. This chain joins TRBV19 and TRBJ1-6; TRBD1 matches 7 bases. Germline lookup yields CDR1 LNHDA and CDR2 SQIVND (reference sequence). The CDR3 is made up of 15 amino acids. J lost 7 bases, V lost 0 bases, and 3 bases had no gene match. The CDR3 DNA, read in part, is TGTGCCAGTAGTATAGAAGGGACAGCAAATTCACCC. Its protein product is CASSIEGTANSP. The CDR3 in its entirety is CASSIEGTANSPLHF.

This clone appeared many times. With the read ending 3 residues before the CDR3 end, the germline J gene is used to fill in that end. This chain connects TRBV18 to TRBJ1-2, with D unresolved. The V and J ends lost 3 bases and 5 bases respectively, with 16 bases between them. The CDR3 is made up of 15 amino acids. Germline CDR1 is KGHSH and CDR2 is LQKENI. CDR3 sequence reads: CASSPTTESLYGYTF. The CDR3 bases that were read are TGTGCCAGCTCACCGACCACAGAAAGCCTTTATGGC.

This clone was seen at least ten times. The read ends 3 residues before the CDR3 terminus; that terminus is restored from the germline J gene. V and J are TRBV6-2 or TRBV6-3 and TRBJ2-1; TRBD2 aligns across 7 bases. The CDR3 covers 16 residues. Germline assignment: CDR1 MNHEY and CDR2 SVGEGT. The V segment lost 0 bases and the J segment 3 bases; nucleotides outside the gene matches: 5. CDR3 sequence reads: CASSYSVLAGYNEQFF. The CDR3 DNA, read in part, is TGTGCCAGCAGTTACTCGGTATTAGCGGGCTACAATGAG.

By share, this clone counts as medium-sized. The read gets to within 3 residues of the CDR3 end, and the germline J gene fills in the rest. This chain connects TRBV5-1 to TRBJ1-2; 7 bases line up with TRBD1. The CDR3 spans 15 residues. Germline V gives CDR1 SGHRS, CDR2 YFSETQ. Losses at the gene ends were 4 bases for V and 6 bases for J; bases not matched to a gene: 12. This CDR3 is CASSPGQSKGDGYTF. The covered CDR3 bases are TGCGCCAGCAGCCCGGGACAGTCAAAAGGGGATGGC.

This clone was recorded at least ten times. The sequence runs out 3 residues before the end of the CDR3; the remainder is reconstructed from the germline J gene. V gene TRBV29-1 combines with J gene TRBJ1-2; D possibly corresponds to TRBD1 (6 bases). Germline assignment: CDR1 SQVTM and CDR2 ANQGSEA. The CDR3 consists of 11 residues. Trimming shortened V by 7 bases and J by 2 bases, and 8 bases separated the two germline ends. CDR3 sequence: CSAGQNYGYTF. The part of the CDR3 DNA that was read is TGCAGCGCCGGACAGAACTATGGC.

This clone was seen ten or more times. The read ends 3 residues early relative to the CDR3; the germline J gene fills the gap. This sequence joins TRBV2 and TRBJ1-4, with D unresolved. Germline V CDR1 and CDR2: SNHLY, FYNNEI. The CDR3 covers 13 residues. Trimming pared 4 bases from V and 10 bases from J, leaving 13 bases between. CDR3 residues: CASSGSQARKLFF. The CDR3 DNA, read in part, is TGTGCCAGCAGTGGAAGCCAAGCGCGAAAA.

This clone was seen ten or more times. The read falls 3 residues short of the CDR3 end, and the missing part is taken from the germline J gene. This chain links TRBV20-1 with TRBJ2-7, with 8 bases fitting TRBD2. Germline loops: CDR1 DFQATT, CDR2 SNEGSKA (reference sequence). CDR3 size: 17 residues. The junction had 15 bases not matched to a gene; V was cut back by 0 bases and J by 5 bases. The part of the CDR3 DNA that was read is TGCAGTGCTAGAGATCCCCAGAGGGGCGGGGGGCTCGACGAG. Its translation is CSARDPQRGGGLDE. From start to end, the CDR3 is CSARDPQRGGGLDEQYF.

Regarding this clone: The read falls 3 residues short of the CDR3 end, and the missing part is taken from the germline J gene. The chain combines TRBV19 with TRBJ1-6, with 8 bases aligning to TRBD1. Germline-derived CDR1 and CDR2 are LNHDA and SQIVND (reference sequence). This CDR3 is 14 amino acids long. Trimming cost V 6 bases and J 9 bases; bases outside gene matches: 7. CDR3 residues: CASSADREGSPLHF. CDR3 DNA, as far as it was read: TGTGCCAGTAGCGCGGACAGGGAGGGTTCACCC.

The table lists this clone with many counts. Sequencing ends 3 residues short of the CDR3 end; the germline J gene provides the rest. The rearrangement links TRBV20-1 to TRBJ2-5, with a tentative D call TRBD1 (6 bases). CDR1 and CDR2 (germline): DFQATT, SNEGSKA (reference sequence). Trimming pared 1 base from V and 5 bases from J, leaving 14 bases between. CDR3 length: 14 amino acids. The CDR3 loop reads CSARGGRGMETQYF. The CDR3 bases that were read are TGCAGTGCTAGAGGGGGGCGTGGGATGGAGACC.

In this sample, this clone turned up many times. The CDR3 loop reads CASSRDRGACGANVLTF. The DNA read from the CDR3 is TGCGCCAGCAGCCGGGACAGGGGGGCCTGTGGGGCCAACGTC. The V and J genes are TRBV23-1 and TRBJ2-6; TRBD1 matches 11 bases. The CDR3 end falls 3 residues outside the read, so it is completed with the germline J gene. TRBV23-1 is recorded as an ORF, its role being uncertain. The CDR3 covers 17 residues. The junction had 7 bases not matched to a gene; V was cut back by 6 bases and J by 3 bases.

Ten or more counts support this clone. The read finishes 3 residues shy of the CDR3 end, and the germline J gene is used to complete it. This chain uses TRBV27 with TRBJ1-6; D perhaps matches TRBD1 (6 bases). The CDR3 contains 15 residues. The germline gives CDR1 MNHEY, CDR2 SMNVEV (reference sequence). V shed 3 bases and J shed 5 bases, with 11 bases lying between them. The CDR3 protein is CASSLTGVHNSPLHF. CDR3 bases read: TGTGCCAGCAGTTTGACAGGTGTCCATAATTCACCC.

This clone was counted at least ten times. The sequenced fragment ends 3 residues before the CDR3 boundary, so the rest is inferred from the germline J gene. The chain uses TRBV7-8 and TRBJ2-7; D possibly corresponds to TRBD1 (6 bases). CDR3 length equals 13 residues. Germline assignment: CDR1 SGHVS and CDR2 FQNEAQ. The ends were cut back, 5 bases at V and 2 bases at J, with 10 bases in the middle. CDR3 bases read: TGTGCCAGCAGCCCCCGGGACACCTACGAG. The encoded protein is CASSPRDTYE. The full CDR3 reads CASSPRDTYEQYF.

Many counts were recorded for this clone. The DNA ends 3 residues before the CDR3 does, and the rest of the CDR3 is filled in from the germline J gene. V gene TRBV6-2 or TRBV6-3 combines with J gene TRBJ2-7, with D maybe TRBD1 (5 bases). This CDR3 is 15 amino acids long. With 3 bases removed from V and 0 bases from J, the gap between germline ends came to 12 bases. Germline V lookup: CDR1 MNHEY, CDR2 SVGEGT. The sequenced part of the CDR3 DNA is TGTGCCAGCAGTTATGGGCAGGGCGCCTCCTACGAG. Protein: CASSYGQGASYE. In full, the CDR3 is CASSYGQGASYEQYF.

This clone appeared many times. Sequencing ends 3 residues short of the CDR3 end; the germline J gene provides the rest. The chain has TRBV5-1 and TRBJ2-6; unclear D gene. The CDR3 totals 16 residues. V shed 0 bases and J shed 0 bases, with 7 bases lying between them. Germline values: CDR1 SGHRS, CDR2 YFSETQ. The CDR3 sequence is CASSLEIISGANVLTF. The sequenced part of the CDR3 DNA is TGCGCCAGCAGCTTGGAAATAATCTCTGGGGCCAACGTC.

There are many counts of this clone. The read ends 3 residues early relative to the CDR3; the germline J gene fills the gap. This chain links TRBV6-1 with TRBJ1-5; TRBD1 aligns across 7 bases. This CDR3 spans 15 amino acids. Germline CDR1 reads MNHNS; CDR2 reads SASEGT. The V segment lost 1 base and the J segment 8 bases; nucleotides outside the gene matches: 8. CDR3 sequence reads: CASSEGPDRVEPQHF. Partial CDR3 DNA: TGTGCCAGCAGTGAAGGCCCCGACAGGGTTGAGCCC.

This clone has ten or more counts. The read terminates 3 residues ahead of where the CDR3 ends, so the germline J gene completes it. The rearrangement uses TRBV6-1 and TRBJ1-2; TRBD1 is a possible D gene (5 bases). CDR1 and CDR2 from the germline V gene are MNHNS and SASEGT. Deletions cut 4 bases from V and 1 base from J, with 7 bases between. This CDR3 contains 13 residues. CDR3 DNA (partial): TGTGCCAGCAGTGTTGACAGTAACTATGGC. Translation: CASSVDSNYG. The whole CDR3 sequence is CASSVDSNYGYTF.

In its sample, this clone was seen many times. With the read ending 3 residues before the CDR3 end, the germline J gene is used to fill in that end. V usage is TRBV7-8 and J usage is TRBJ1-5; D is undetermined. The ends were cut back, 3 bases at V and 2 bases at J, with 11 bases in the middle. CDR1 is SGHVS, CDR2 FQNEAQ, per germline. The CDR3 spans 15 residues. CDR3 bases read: TGTGCCAGCAGCTTCGAGCTGAGAGGCAATCAGCCC. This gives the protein CASSFELRGNQP. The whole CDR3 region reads CASSFELRGNQPQHF. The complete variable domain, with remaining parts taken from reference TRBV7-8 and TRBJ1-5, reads GAGVSQSPRYKVAKRGQDVALRCDPISGHVSLFWYQQALGQGPEFLTYFQNEAQLDKSGLPSDRFFAERPEGSVSTLKIQRTQQEDSAVYLCASSFELRGNQPQHFGDGTRLSIL.

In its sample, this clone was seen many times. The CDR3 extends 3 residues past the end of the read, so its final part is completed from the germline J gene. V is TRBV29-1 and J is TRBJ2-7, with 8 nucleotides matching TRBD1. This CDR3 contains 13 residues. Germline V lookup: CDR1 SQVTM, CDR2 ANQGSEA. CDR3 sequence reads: CGARTGSSYEQYF. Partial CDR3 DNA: TGCGGCGCCCGGACAGGGTCCTCCTACGAG.

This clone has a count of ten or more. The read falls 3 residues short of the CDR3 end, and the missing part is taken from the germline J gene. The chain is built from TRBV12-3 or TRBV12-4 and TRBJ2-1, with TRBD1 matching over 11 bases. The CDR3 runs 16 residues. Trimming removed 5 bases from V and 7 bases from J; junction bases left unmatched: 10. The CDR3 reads CASSTRDRGRKNEQFF. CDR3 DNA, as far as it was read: TGTGCCAGCAGTACCAGGGACAGGGGGAGGAAAAATGAG.